This T cell receptor beta chain originates from a study of blood T cells in healthy people across ages. General study findings and limits: Because donor CMV status was unknown, expanded clonotype changes were possibly confounded. Per million T cells, TCR beta diversity dropped roughly linearly as age increased.

Trimming removed 5 bases at V and 4 bases at J, with 18 bases between. Germline values: CDR1 DFQATT, CDR2 SNEGSKA (reference sequence). The CDR3 has 15 residues. This clonotype has more than one count but fewer than ten. Its antigen remains unidentified. A second PCR, run for roughly 7 to 11 cycles, used a sample-barcoded 5' primer plus a J-beta primer mix. TCRdb re-derived calls from the 5' RACE reads in MiXCR, one entry per CDR3 protein. The table records 1.8 million or so distinct CDR3 sequences, about 39% of them present only once. The receptor was derived from a human donor in good health. This rearrangement joins TRBV20-1 to TRBJ2-1; either TRBD1 or TRBD2 may fit D (6 bases each). What was sequenced was blood. The CDR3 DNA follows: TGCAGTGCTGAGTCCTTGGGGGGCGCGTACAATGAGCAGTTCTTC. It encodes CSAESLGGAYNEQFF.